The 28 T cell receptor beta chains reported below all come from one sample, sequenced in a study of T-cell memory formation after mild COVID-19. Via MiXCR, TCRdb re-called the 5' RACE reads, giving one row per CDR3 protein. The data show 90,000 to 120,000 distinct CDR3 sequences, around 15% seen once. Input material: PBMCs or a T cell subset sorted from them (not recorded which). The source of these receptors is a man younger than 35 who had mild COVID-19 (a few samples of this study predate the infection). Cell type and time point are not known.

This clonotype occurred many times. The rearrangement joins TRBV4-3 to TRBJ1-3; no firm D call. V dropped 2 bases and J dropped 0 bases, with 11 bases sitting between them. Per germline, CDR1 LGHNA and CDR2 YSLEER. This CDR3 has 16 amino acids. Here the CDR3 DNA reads TGCGCCAGCAGCCAACTCCGAGAAGTCTCTGGAAACACCATATATTTT. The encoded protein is CASSQLREVSGNTIYF.

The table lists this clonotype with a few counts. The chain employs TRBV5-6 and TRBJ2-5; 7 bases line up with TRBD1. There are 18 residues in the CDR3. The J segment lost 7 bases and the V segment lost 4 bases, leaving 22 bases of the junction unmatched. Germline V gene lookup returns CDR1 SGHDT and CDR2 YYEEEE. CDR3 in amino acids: CASSPTMRTGQLLGTQYF. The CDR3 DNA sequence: TGTGCCAGCAGCCCGACAATGAGGACAGGCCAGCTTTTAGGGACCCAGTACTTC.

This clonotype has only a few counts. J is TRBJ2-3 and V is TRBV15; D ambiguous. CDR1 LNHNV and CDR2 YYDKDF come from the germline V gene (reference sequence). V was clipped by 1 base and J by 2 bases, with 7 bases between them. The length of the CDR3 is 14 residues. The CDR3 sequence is CATSRGPNTDTQYF. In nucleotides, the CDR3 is TGTGCCACCAGCAGAGGACCAAACACAGATACGCAGTATTTT.

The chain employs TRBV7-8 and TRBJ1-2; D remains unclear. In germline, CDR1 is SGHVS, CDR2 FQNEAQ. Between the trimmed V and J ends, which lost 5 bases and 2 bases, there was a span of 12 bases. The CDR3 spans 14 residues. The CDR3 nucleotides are TGTGCCAGCAGCCTCCCGGGAGGGAACTATGGCTACACCTTC. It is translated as CASSLPGGNYGYTF. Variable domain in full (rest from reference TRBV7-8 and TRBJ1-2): GAGVSQSPRYKVAKRGQDVALRCDPISGHVSLFWYQQALGQGPEFLTYFQNEAQLDKSGLPSDRFFAERPEGSVSTLKIQRTQQEDSAVYLCASSLPGGNYGYTFGSGTRLTVV.

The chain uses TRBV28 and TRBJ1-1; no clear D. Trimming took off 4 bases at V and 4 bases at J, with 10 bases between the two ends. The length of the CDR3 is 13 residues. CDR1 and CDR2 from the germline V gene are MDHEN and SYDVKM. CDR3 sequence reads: CASSYGRVTEAFF. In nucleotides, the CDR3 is TGTGCCAGCAGTTATGGCCGTGTCACTGAAGCTTTCTTT.

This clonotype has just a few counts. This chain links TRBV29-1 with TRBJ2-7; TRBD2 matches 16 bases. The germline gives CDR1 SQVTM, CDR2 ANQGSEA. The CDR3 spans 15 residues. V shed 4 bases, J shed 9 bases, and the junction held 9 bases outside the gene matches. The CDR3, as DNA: TGCAGCGTTGGCGCCGGGACTAGCGGGGGGGCCCGGCAGTACTTC. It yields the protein CSVGAGTSGGARQYF.

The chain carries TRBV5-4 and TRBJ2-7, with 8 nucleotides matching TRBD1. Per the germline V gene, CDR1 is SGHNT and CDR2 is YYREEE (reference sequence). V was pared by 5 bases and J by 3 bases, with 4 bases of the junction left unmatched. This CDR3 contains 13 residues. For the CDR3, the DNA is TGTGCCAGCAGTTCAGACAGGGGCTACGAGCAGTACGTC. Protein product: CASSSDRGYEQYV.

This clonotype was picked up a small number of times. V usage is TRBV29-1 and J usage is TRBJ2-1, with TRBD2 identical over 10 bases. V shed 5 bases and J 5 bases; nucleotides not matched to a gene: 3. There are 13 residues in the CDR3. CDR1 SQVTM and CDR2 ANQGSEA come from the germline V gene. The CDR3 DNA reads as TGCAGCGTTCATCTAGCGGGGGACAATGAGCAGTTCTTC. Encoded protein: CSVHLAGDNEQFF.

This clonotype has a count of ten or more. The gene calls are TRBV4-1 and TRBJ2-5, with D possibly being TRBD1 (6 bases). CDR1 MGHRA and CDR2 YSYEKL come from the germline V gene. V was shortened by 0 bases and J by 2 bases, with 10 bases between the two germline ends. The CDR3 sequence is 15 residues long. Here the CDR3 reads CASSQEAGAQETQYF. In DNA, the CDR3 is TGCGCCAGCAGCCAAGAAGCAGGGGCGCAAGAGACCCAGTACTTC.

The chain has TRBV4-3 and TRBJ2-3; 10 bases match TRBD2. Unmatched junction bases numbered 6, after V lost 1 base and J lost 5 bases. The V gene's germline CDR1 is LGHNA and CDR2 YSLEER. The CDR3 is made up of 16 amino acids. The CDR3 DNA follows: TGCGCCAGCAGCCAAGCGGAGCGGGGGGGCGGAGATACGCAGTATTTT. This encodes CASSQAERGGGDTQYF.

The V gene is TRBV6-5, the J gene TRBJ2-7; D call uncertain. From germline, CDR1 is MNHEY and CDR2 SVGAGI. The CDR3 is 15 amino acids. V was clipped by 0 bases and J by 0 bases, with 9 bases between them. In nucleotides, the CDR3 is TGTGCCAGCAGTTACTCTTTGGAGAGCTCCTACGAGCAGTACGTC. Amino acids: CASSYSLESSYEQYV.

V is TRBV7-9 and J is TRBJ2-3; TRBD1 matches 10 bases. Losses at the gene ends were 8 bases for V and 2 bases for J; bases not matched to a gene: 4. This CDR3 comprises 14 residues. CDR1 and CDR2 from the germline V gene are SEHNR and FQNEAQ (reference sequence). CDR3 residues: CASRGTGDTDTQYF. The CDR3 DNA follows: TGTGCCAGCCGCGGGACAGGGGACACAGATACGCAGTATTTT.

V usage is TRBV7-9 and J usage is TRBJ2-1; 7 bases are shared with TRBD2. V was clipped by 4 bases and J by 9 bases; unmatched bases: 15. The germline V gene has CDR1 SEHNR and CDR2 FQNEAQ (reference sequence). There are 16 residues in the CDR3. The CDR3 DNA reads TGTGCCAGCAGCTCCAAAAAGGACTCGGGGGAGGGTGAGCAGTTCTTC. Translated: CASSSKKDSGEGEQFF.

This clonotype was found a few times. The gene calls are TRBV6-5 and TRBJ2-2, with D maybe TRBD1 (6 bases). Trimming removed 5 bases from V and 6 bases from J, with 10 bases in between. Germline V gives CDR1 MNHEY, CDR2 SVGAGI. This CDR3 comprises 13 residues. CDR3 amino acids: CASSRQDPGELFF. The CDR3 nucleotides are TGTGCCAGCAGTCGACAGGATCCCGGGGAGCTGTTTTTT.

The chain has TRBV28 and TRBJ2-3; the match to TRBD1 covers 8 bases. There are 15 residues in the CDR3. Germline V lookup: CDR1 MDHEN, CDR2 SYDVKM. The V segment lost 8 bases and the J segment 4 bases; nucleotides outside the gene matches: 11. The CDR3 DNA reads TGTGCCAGCCGCCCCGGACAGGGTCGAGCAGATACGCAGTATTTT. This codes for CASRPGQGRADTQYF.

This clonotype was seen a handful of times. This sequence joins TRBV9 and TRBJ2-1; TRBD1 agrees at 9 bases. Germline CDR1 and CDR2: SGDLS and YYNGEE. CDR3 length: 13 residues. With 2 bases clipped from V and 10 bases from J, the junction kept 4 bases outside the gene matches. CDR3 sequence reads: CASSVTGGREQFF. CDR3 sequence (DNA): TGTGCCAGCAGCGTTACAGGGGGCAGAGAGCAGTTCTTC.

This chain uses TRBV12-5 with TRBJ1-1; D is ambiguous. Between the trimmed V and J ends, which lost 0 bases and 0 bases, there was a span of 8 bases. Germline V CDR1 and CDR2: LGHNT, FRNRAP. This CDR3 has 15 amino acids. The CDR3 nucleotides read TGTGCTAGTGGTTTGGTAGGGCATTTGAACACTGAAGCTTTCTTT. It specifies CASGLVGHLNTEAFF.

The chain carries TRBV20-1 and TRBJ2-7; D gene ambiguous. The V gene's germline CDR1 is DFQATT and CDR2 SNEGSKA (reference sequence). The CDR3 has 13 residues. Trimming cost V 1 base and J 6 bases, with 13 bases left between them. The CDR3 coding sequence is TGCAGTGCTAGAGCGTGGAGTCGGCTCGAGCAGTACTTC. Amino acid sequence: CSARAWSRLEQYF.

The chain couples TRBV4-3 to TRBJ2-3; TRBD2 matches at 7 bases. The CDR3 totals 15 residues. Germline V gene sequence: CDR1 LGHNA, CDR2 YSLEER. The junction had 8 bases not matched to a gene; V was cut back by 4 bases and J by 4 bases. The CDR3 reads CASSRPGLPPDTQYF. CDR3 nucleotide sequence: TGCGCCAGCAGCCGCCCGGGACTACCCCCAGATACGCAGTATTTT.

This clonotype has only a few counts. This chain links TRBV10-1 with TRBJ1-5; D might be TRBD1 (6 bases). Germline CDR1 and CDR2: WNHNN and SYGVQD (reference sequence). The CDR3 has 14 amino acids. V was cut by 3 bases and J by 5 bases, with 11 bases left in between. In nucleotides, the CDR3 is TGCGCCAGCAGTGATCGGGGGGGCCATCAGCCCCAGCATTTT. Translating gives CASSDRGGHQPQHF.

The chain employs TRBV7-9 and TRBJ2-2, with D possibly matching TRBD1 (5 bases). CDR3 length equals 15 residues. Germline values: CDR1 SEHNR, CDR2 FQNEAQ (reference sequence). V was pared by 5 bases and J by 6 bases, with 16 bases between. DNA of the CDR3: TGTGCCAGCAGCCCCCGACAGCAGTCCGCCGGGGAGCTGTTTTTT. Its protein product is CASSPRQQSAGELFF.

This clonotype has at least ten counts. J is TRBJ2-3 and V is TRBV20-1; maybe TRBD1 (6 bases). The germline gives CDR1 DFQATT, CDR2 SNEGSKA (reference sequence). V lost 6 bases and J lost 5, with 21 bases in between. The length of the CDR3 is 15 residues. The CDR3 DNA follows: TGCAGTGCCCGCCCCCCCAGGGGCGCCGTAGATACGCAGTATTTT. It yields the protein CSARPPRGAVDTQYF.

The CDR3 nucleotides read TGCAGTGCCCGCTTTTGGACCGGGGAGCTGTTTTTT. It specifies CSARFWTGELFF. The chain links TRBV20-1 to TRBJ2-2; D call uncertain. V was cut by 6 bases and J by 5 bases, with 10 bases left in between. Germline V CDR1 and CDR2: DFQATT, SNEGSKA (reference sequence). The CDR3 has 12 residues.

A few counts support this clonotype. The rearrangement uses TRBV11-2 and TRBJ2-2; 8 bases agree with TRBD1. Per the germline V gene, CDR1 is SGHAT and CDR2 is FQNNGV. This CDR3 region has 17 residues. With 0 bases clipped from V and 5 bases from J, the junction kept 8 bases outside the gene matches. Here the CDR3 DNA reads TGTGCCAGCAGCTTAGATCCCCCCGGGACAGGAACCGGGGAGCTGTTTTTT. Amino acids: CASSLDPPGTGTGELFF.

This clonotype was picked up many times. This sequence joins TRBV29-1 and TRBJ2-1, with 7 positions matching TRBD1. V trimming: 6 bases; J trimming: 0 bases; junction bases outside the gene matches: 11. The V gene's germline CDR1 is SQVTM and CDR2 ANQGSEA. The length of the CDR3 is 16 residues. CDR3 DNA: TGCAGCGTGGGGGACAGCCCCAGGAGCTCCTACAATGAGCAGTTCTTC. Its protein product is CSVGDSPRSSYNEQFF.

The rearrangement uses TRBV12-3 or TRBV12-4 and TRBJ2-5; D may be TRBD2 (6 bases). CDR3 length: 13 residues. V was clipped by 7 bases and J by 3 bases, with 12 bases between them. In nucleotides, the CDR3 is TGTGCCAGCACCAACACGGGGGAAGAGACCCAGTACTTC. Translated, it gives CASTNTGEETQYF.

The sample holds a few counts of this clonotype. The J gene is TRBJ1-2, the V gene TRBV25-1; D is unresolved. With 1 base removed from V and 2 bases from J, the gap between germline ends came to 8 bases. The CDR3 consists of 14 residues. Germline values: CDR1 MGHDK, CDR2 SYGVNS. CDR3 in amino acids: CASSEFAPNYGYTF. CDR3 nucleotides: TGTGCCAGCAGTGAATTCGCCCCAAACTATGGCTACACCTTC.

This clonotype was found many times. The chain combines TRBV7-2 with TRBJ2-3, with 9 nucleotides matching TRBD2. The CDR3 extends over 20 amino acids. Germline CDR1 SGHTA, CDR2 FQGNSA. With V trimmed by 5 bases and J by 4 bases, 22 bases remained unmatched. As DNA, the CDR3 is TGTGCCAGCAGCCCTGTTTTGGCCATTGCGGGGGGGCCGCGGGCAGATACGCAGTATTTT. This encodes CASSPVLAIAGGPRADTQYF.